The sequence of this T cell receptor beta chain was determined in a study of Ad26.COV2.S vaccination and SARS-CoV-2 variants. Overall study context: Each vaccinee took Ad26.COV2.S intramuscularly, once or twice 56 days apart.

Profiled with immunoSEQ multiplex PCR; TCRdb holds only in-frame clones, not every one. The table records roughly 390,000 clones, around 85% of them present only once. Treatment denoted: some 19 received Ad26.COV2.S at low or high dose, single or two shots; roughly 5 received placebo; per-sample allocation not given. On day 63 after the first injection, vaccine and placebo recipients gave samples. Notes on the study in general: Possible underestimation of total T cell responses by the TCR breadth and depth analyses was noted. Spike-specific TCR breadth in vaccine recipients exceeded that seen in placebo recipients.

As for this clone: Its antigen is unknown.

The germline V gene has CDR1 LNHNV and CDR2 YYDKDF (reference sequence). This CDR3 is built from 14 residues. Unmatched junction bases numbered 7, after V lost 6 bases and J lost 5 bases. V is TRBV15 and J is TRBJ1-1, with 9 bases lining up with TRBD1. The source was peripheral blood, collected in a trial of Ad26.COV2.S vaccine versus placebo. The clonotype comes from a person aged 18-60 years who received the Ad26.COV2.S COVID-19 vaccine or a placebo. The CDR3 DNA reads as TGTGCCACCAGGGAAGGACAGGGGAGAACTGAAGCTTTCTTT. Its protein is CATREGQGRTEAFF.